One and the same sample provided the 30 T cell receptor beta chains below, sequenced in a study of shared clonotypes between healthy human individuals. Profiling relied on immunoSEQ multiplex PCR, and the TCRdb table lists in-frame clones only, not all of them. This repertoire shows about 680,000 clones, around 72% found once; its top ten account for approximately 1.8%. The sample consisted of memory CD4+ T cells sorted from blood. Subset: CD45RA-negative fraction. Receptors were obtained from a woman aged 25-40 years in good health.

This chain links TRBV29-1 with TRBJ2-5; the D gene is possibly TRBD1 (6 bases). The CDR3 is 13 residues long. V lost 4 bases, J lost 5 bases, and 14 bases lay in between. In germline, CDR1 is SQVTM, CDR2 ANQGSEA. The CDR3 nucleotides are TGCAGCGTTGGAATTTATGGGGGCGAGACCCAGTACTTC. The encoded protein is CSVGIYGGETQYF.

The chain couples TRBV5-1 to TRBJ2-6, with 10 bases identical to TRBD1. CDR1 and CDR2 (germline): SGHRS, YFSETQ. Trimming at V came to 5 bases and at J to 1 base, leaving 9 bases not matched to a gene. The CDR3 covers 18 residues. In DNA form, the CDR3 reads TGCGCCAGCAGTTCCATCGCGGGACAGGGGTCTGGGGCCAACGTCCTGACTTTC. Its protein is CASSSIAGQGSGANVLTF.

This rearrangement joins TRBV28 to TRBJ2-7; 8 bases map to TRBD2. This CDR3 has 14 residues. Germline V lookup: CDR1 MDHEN, CDR2 SYDVKM. Unmatched junction bases numbered 9, after V lost 6 bases and J lost 5 bases. The CDR3 DNA reads TGTGCCAGCAGCTTTGGACTAGCCAGCAACGAGCAGTACTTC. Translating it yields CASSFGLASNEQYF.

The chain recombines TRBV4-1 with TRBJ2-3; D is ambiguous. Germline V gene sequence: CDR1 MGHRA, CDR2 YSYEKL. The germline V and J ends were trimmed by 1 base and 5 bases, with 16 bases remaining between them. There are 16 residues in the CDR3. In DNA, the CDR3 is TGCGCCAGCAGCCAAGCGGCCCCACGCGGTAGAGATACGCAGTATTTT. It translates to CASSQAAPRGRDTQYF.

This chain uses TRBV6-1 with TRBJ1-1; D remains unclear. Germline values: CDR1 MNHNS, CDR2 SASEGT. CDR3 length: 14 residues. V lost 4 bases and J lost 4, with 13 bases in between. CDR3 residues: CASSVTLDSTEAFF. The CDR3 region has the DNA TGTGCCAGCAGTGTGACCCTGGATAGCACTGAAGCTTTCTTT.

The count of this clone is one. The chain has TRBV19 and TRBJ1-5; D is unclear. The CDR3 consists of 14 residues. Germline loops: CDR1 LNHDA, CDR2 SQIVND (reference sequence). Trimming took 6 bases from V and 9 from J, leaving 18 bases between them. CDR3 DNA sequence: TGTGCCAGTAGCCCGGGAGGCCGGGAGCGGCCCCAGCATTTT. Translated, it gives CASSPGGRERPQHF.

The CDR3 reads CASSRKDETQYF. CDR3 coding DNA: TGTGCCAGCAGCCGTAAAGATGAGACCCAGTACTTC. This chain links TRBV5-4 with TRBJ2-5; D not resolved. The length of the CDR3 is 12 residues. The germline V and J ends were trimmed by 4 bases and 5 bases, with 9 bases remaining between them. Germline-derived CDR1 and CDR2 are SGHNT and YYREEE (reference sequence).

Concerning this clone: Other nucleotide sequences from this sample produce the same CDR3. The chain is built from TRBV5-1 and TRBJ2-7; D perhaps matches TRBD2 (6 bases). Per germline, CDR1 SGHRS and CDR2 YFSETQ. Trimming stripped 0 bases from V and 3 bases from J, with 10 bases between. This CDR3 region has 14 residues. The CDR3 DNA sequence: TGCGCCAGCAGCTTGGATGGGACTGTCTACGAGCAGTACTTC. Protein: CASSLDGTVYEQYF.

The chain couples TRBV2 to TRBJ2-2, with a weak D call TRBD1 (5 bases). The CDR3 contains 15 residues. Trimming removed 4 bases at V and 4 bases at J, with 13 bases between. Germline V CDR1 and CDR2: SNHLY, FYNNEI. The CDR3 loop reads CASSALYRGTGELFF. For the CDR3, the DNA is TGTGCCAGCAGTGCCTTGTATAGGGGCACCGGGGAGCTGTTTTTT.

V is TRBV2 and J is TRBJ2-2, with TRBD2 identical over 16 bases. The CDR3 runs 17 residues. Germline V gene sequence: CDR1 SNHLY, CDR2 FYNNEI. V gave up 6 bases and J gave up 4 bases; unmatched junction bases: 5. CDR3 DNA sequence: TGTGCCAGCAGCACGGGACTAGCGGGAGGGGGCACCGGGGAGCTGTTTTTT. It yields the protein CASSTGLAGGGTGELFF.

CDR3 coding DNA: TGTGCCAGCAACATGGACAGGGGATCTGAAAAACTGTTTTTT. Translated: CASNMDRGSEKLFF. The genes are TRBV6-1 and TRBJ1-4; 9 positions match TRBD1. From germline, CDR1 is MNHNS and CDR2 SASEGT. Germline trimming cut 7 bases from V and 7 bases from J; bases unmatched to any gene: 7. The CDR3 extends over 14 amino acids.

In DNA form, the CDR3 reads TGTGCCAGCAGCTTAGATGGGCCAGGGACAGATACGCAGTATTTT. Translation: CASSLDGPGTDTQYF. The V and J genes are TRBV11-2 and TRBJ2-3; D is possibly TRBD1 (5 bases). The CDR3 spans 15 residues. Looked up from germline, CDR1 is SGHAT and CDR2 is FQNNGV. Trimming took 0 bases from V and 3 from J, leaving 10 bases between them.

The chain recombines TRBV5-4 with TRBJ2-7; D may be TRBD1 or TRBD2 (5 bases each). This CDR3 has 13 amino acids. CDR1 and CDR2 (germline): SGHNT, YYREEE (reference sequence). V was shortened by 4 bases and J by 2 bases, with 10 bases between the two germline ends. CDR3: CASSGTGPYEQYF. CDR3 nucleotides: TGTGCCAGCAGCGGGACGGGTCCCTACGAGCAGTACTTC.

This clone was detected a few times. The chain uses TRBV7-9 and TRBJ2-7; 10 nucleotides agree with TRBD2. The germline CDR1 and CDR2 sequences are SEHNR and FQNEAQ (reference sequence). This CDR3 is 15 amino acids long. The V gene end was trimmed by 6 bases and the J gene end by 1 base; junction bases not matched to a gene: 6. CDR3 sequence: CASSSLAGASYEQYF. The CDR3 DNA reads as TGTGCCAGCAGTTCTCTAGCGGGAGCGTCCTACGAGCAGTACTTC.

The V gene is TRBV5-6, the J gene TRBJ1-1; D not resolved. The V end lost 4 bases, the J end lost 1 base, and 8 bases lay between the germline ends. The germline V gene has CDR1 SGHDT and CDR2 YYEEEE. This CDR3 has 13 amino acids. The CDR3 loop is CASSHRPNTEAFF. The DNA for the CDR3 is TGTGCCAGCAGCCACCGGCCGAACACTGAAGCTTTCTTT.

The V call is TRBV19, the J call TRBJ1-5; D gene uncertain. V was clipped by 5 bases and J by 6 bases, with 11 bases between them. Germline CDR1 reads LNHDA; CDR2 reads SQIVND (reference sequence). The CDR3 sequence is 13 residues long. CDR3 DNA: TGTGCCAGTAGTTTGGACGGGATTCAGCCCCAGCATTTT. Amino acids: CASSLDGIQPQHF.

This chain links TRBV18 with TRBJ2-7, with TRBD2 matching 8 bases. The V segment lost 4 bases and the J segment 4 bases; nucleotides outside the gene matches: 12. The CDR3 length is 16 residues. Germline V gives CDR1 KGHSH, CDR2 LQKENI. The CDR3 region is CASSRAGELRLYEQYF. As DNA, the CDR3 is TGTGCCAGCTCACGAGCGGGAGAACTTCGGCTTTACGAGCAGTACTTC. Complete variable domain (other parts from reference TRBV18 and TRBJ2-7): NAGVMQNPRHLVRRRGQEARLRCSPMKGHSHVYWYRQLPEEGLKFMVYLQKENIIDESGMPKERFSAEFPKEGPSILRIQQVVRGDSAAYFCASSRAGELRLYEQYFGPGTRLTVT.

The chain uses TRBV4-2 and TRBJ2-7, with D unresolved. Trimming cost V 0 bases and J 6 bases, with 15 bases left between them. The CDR3 runs 15 residues. CDR1 and CDR2 from the germline V gene are LGHNA and YNFKEQ. The chain's CDR3 is CASSQDTRSLREQYF. In DNA form, the CDR3 reads TGTGCCAGCAGCCAAGATACCAGAAGTTTGCGCGAGCAGTACTTC.

This clone has more than one count but fewer than ten. The chain carries TRBV5-1 and TRBJ2-3, with 11 bases matching TRBD2. The CDR3 is made up of 18 amino acids. V lost 4 bases, J lost 0 bases, and 10 bases stayed unmatched. Looked up from germline, CDR1 is SGHRS and CDR2 is YFSETQ. CDR3 protein: CASSPPGTSGTSTDTQYF. CDR3 DNA: TGCGCCAGCAGCCCCCCCGGGACTAGCGGAACTAGCACAGATACGCAGTATTTT. The full variable domain, in which reference TRBV5-1 and TRBJ2-3 provide the parts outside the CDR3, is KAGVTQTPRYLIKTRGQQVTLSCSPISGHRSVSWYQQTPGQGLQFLFEYFSETQRNKGNFPGRFSGRQFSNSRSEMNVSTLELGDSALYLCASSPPGTSGTSTDTQYFGPGTRLTVL.

CDR3 DNA sequence: TGTGCCAGCAGCCGTCGACTAGCGGGGACCCAAGAGACCCAGTACTTC. This sequence encodes CASSRRLAGTQETQYF. The chain has TRBV7-6 and TRBJ2-5; 11 bases align to TRBD2. Unmatched junction bases numbered 6, after V lost 5 bases and J lost 1 base. The CDR3 covers 16 residues. The V gene's germline CDR1 is SGHVS and CDR2 FNYEAQ.

This clone was counted between two and nine times. The chain couples TRBV10-3 to TRBJ2-2; possibly TRBD2 for D (5 bases). In germline, CDR1 is ENHRY, CDR2 SYGVKD. The CDR3 covers 18 residues. V lost 3 bases, J lost 6 bases, and 23 bases lay in between. In nucleotides, the CDR3 is TGTGCCATCAGTGACCCCACTTTCAAGCGAAGACTATCCGGGGAGCTGTTTTTT. Translation: CAISDPTFKRRLSGELFF.

V usage is TRBV2 and J usage is TRBJ2-7; 7 positions match TRBD2. This CDR3 is 15 amino acids long. Germline assignment: CDR1 SNHLY and CDR2 FYNNEI. Trimming removed 8 bases from V and 3 bases from J; junction bases left unmatched: 13. The CDR3 protein is CASAPYSGFGYEQYF. The CDR3 DNA reads as TGTGCCAGCGCTCCTTATAGCGGGTTTGGCTACGAGCAGTACTTC.

The V call is TRBV18, the J call TRBJ2-1, with 7 bases fitting TRBD2. Germline V gene sequence: CDR1 KGHSH, CDR2 LQKENI. The CDR3 covers 15 residues. With V trimmed by 0 bases and J by 7 bases, 6 bases remained unmatched. This CDR3 is CASSPPGREENEQFF. The CDR3 DNA sequence: TGTGCCAGCTCACCACCGGGCCGGGAGGAGAATGAGCAGTTCTTC.

V usage is TRBV5-1 and J usage is TRBJ2-2; 7 bases fit TRBD1. After removal of 2 bases from V and 4 bases from J, the junction contained 5 bases not matched to a gene. CDR3 size: 15 residues. The V gene's germline CDR1 is SGHRS and CDR2 YFSETQ. The CDR3 sequence: CASSFRGIGTGELFF. The CDR3 DNA reads as TGCGCCAGCAGCTTCAGGGGGATTGGCACCGGGGAGCTGTTTTTT.

About this clone: Given a much more abundant clone one base away, this may be a read error. The identical CDR3 is also encoded by other nucleotide sequences in the sample. This chain connects TRBV6-1 to TRBJ2-5; D is uncertain. V lost 6 bases and J 2 bases, leaving 4 bases between the germline ends. Germline CDR1 reads MNHNS; CDR2 reads SASEGT. The CDR3 is made up of 11 amino acids. CDR3 DNA: TGTGCCAGCAGCTTACAAGAGACCCAGTACTTC. The encoded protein is CASSLQETQYF.

This rearrangement joins TRBV7-9 to TRBJ1-1; maybe TRBD1 (5 bases). V lost 4 bases, J lost 11 bases, and 17 bases lay in between. Germline-derived CDR1 and CDR2 are SEHNR and FQNEAQ (reference sequence). The length of the CDR3 is 13 residues. The CDR3 sequence is CASSSEGQGRAFF. DNA for the CDR3: TGTGCCAGCAGCTCAGAGGGGCAGGGTCGTGCTTTCTTT.

This clone was counted between two and nine times. This CDR3 is also generated by other DNA sequences in the sample. CDR3 in DNA: TGCAGTGTGGCCCGGGACTCCTACGAGCAGTACTTC. As protein: CSVARDSYEQYF. The chain uses TRBV29-1 and TRBJ2-7; D is perhaps TRBD2 (5 bases). The CDR3 spans 12 residues. Germline V CDR1 and CDR2: SQVTM, ANQGSEA.

The rearrangement links TRBV19 to TRBJ2-5, with D tentatively TRBD2 (6 bases). The germline V and J ends were trimmed by 6 bases and 1 base, with 15 bases remaining between them. The CDR3 is made up of 15 amino acids. Germline CDR1 and CDR2: LNHDA and SQIVND (reference sequence). CDR3 protein: CASRQTGGGQETQYF. In nucleotides, the CDR3 is TGTGCCAGTAGACAAACTGGGGGAGGCCAAGAGACCCAGTACTTC.

This clone showed up just once. This sequence joins TRBV28 and TRBJ1-5; 8 bases are shared with TRBD1. The CDR3 is made up of 16 amino acids. Trimming cost V 5 bases and J 6 bases; bases outside gene matches: 12. CDR1 and CDR2 (germline): MDHEN, SYDVKM. The CDR3 reads CASSIPGQGSVQPQHF. The CDR3 DNA follows: TGTGCCAGCAGTATCCCTGGACAGGGATCCGTTCAGCCCCAGCATTTT.

The chain uses TRBV4-1 and TRBJ2-7; D unresolved. This CDR3 region has 13 residues. CDR1 and CDR2 (germline): MGHRA, YSYEKL. V shed 4 bases and J shed 0 bases, with 7 bases lying between them. The chain's CDR3 is CASSPPGSYEQYF. The CDR3 DNA reads as TGCGCCAGCAGCCCGCCGGGCTCCTACGAGCAGTACTTC.